The next 14 T cell receptor beta chains were all read from a single sample in a study of T cell changes during pregnancy in multiple sclerosis. Measured with immunoSEQ multiplex PCR; TCRdb has only the in-frame clones, and not every one. Seen here are 20,000 to 25,000 clones, 85% to 95% observed once, and the top ten hold 0.65% to 0.85%. The material sequenced was CD4+ T cells from peripheral blood mononuclear cells, taken in the third trimester of pregnancy. These receptors originate from a female donor with multiple sclerosis, enrolled in a pregnancy study.

The CDR3 sequence is CASKQNTEAFF. CDR3 sequence (DNA): TGTGCCAGTAAGCAGAACACTGAAGCTTTCTTT. The gene calls are TRBV19 and TRBJ1-1; no clear D gene. Germline loops: CDR1 LNHDA, CDR2 SQIVND (reference sequence). The CDR3 covers 11 residues. The V end lost 7 bases, the J end lost 1 base, and 4 bases lay between the germline ends.

This chain joins TRBV7-3 and TRBJ1-1; no clear D. Germline assignment: CDR1 SGHTA and CDR2 FQGTGA. Trimming took off 3 bases at V and 4 bases at J, with 9 bases between the two ends. The CDR3 is made up of 13 amino acids. The CDR3 sequence is CASSFTGGTEAFF. CDR3 nucleotides: TGTGCCAGCAGCTTCACCGGAGGCACTGAAGCTTTCTTT.

Written as DNA, the CDR3 is TGCAGTGCCCTCTATGGCTACACCTTC. Protein: CSALYGYTF. This chain joins TRBV20-1 and TRBJ1-2; D not certain. The V end lost 6 bases, the J end lost 4 bases, and 3 bases lay between the germline ends. The CDR3 covers 9 residues. The germline CDR1 and CDR2 sequences are DFQATT and SNEGSKA (reference sequence).

This chain uses TRBV2 with TRBJ2-3; TRBD2 matches 13 bases. The V and J ends lost 9 bases and 6 bases, in that order; junction bases with no gene match: 3. Germline CDR1 and CDR2: SNHLY and FYNNEI. The CDR3 is made up of 13 amino acids. In nucleotides, the CDR3 is TGTGCCAGGGGGACTAGCGGGGCTGATACGCAGTATTTT. Amino acid sequence: CARGTSGADTQYF. The variable domain in full, completed from reference TRBV2 and TRBJ2-3, reads EPEVTQTPSHQVTQMGQEVILRCVPISNHLYFYWYRQILGQKVEFLVSFYNNEISEKSEIFDDQFSVERPDGSNFTLKIRSTKLEDSAMYFCARGTSGADTQYFGPGTRLTVL.

The genes are TRBV5-1 and TRBJ1-2; weak D call: TRBD1 (5 bases). The V gene lost 4 bases and the J gene lost 5 bases, with 18 bases spanning the gap. The germline V gene has CDR1 SGHRS and CDR2 YFSETQ. This CDR3 has 15 residues. The CDR3 DNA sequence: TGCGCCAGCAGCATCCGGGGGTCGGCTTCATATGGCTACACCTTC. Amino acids: CASSIRGSASYGYTF.

This clone was counted a single time. The gene calls are TRBV2 and TRBJ1-2; D perhaps matches TRBD1 (5 bases). V was trimmed by 8 bases and J by 5 bases, leaving 21 bases between them. Looked up from germline, CDR1 is SNHLY and CDR2 is FYNNEI. This CDR3 spans 15 amino acids. The DNA for the CDR3 is TGTGCCAGCCTACCCAGACAGACGCCGGCTTATGGCTACACCTTC. Translated, it gives CASLPRQTPAYGYTF.

The V gene is TRBV5-4, the J gene TRBJ1-1, with D hard to call. The CDR3 runs to 13 residues. V shed 3 bases and J shed 2 bases, with 8 bases lying between them. Germline V gives CDR1 SGHNT, CDR2 YYREEE (reference sequence). The CDR3 loop reads CASSSPTNTEAFF. The DNA of the CDR3 is TGTGCCAGCAGCTCGCCGACTAACACTGAAGCTTTCTTT.

The chain links TRBV5-1 to TRBJ1-6; D ambiguous. The V gene lost 4 bases and the J gene lost 10 bases, with 18 bases spanning the gap. Looked up from germline, CDR1 is SGHRS and CDR2 is YFSETQ. CDR3 length: 15 residues. The CDR3 DNA is TGCGCCAGCAGCCCTCGCCGGGGAACGGGATCACCCCTCCACTTT. Translation gives CASSPRRGTGSPLHF.

The chain couples TRBV20-1 to TRBJ2-5; D gene unclear. Germline values: CDR1 DFQATT, CDR2 SNEGSKA (reference sequence). CDR3 length equals 11 residues. V was cut by 2 bases and J by 3 bases, with 4 bases left in between. The CDR3 protein is CSARQEETQYF. CDR3 sequence (DNA): TGCAGTGCTAGACAGGAAGAGACCCAGTACTTC.

CDR3 residues: CASSAGGYYGYTF. CDR3 coding DNA: TGTGCCAGCAGCGCAGGGGGCTACTATGGCTACACCTTC. V gene TRBV9 combines with J gene TRBJ1-2, with 8 positions matching TRBD1. Trimming at V came to 3 bases and at J to 3 bases, leaving 1 base not matched to a gene. Germline assignment: CDR1 SGDLS and CDR2 YYNGEE. The CDR3 has 13 amino acids.

V gene TRBV6-5 combines with J gene TRBJ1-1; tentative D call: TRBD1 (5 bases). The CDR3 extends over 15 amino acids. V was shortened by 0 bases and J by 3 bases, with 11 bases between the two germline ends. Germline V gives CDR1 MNHEY, CDR2 SVGAGI. The CDR3 coding sequence is TGTGCCAGCAGTTACTCGTTCCGGGGGGACACTGAAGCTTTCTTT. This sequence encodes CASSYSFRGDTEAFF.

V usage is TRBV5-6 and J usage is TRBJ1-5; TRBD1 is a possible D gene (6 bases). The CDR3 sequence is 14 residues long. V gave up 4 bases and J gave up 7 bases, with 15 bases separating them. Per the germline V gene, CDR1 is SGHDT and CDR2 is YYEEEE. The CDR3 DNA reads as TGTGCCAGCAGCAAGGGGGGGGATGGGCAGCCCCAGCATTTT. The encoded protein is CASSKGGDGQPQHF.

CDR3 bases: TGTGCCAGCAGCTTATCCGGGGGAAGCTATGGCTACACCTTC. This codes for CASSLSGGSYGYTF. The V and J genes are TRBV7-2 and TRBJ1-2; D possibly corresponds to TRBD1 (5 bases). Germline V gene sequence: CDR1 SGHTA, CDR2 FQGNSA. V shed 2 bases and J shed 4 bases, with 11 bases lying between them. The CDR3 has 14 amino acids.

This chain joins TRBV10-1 and TRBJ2-3, with D hard to call. Per the germline V gene, CDR1 is WNHNN and CDR2 is SYGVQD (reference sequence). The V end lost 7 bases, the J end lost 4 bases, and 12 bases lay between the germline ends. The CDR3 length is 13 residues. CDR3 coding DNA: TGCGCCAGCATGGCTAGTGGTTCAGATACGCAGTATTTT. It specifies CASMASGSDTQYF.